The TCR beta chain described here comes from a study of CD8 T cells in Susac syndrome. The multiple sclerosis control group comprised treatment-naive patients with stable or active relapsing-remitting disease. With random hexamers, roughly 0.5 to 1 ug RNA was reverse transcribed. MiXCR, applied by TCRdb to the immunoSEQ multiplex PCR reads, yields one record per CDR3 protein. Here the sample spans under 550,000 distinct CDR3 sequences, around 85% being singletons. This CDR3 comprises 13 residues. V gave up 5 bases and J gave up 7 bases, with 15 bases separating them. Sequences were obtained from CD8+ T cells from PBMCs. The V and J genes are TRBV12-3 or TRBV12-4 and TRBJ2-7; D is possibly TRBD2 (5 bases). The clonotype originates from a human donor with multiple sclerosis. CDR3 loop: CASSRLETGEQYF. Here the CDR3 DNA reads TGTGCCAGCAGTAGACTGGAGACGGGAGAGCAGTACTTC.